This entry features one TCR beta chain sequence. Its antigen has not been determined. Base quality data are lacking; no much larger clone is found one base away. Libraries were made using PCR. The sequencer listed for this sample is Illumina HiSeq 2500. To reduce PCR and sequencing biases, unique molecular identifiers were incorporated into the TCR beta cDNA libraries. Approximately 500,000 cDNA molecules were obtained per 1 to 10 million input T cells, so each molecule approximated one T cell. The same protocol used for the earlier healthy control dataset was applied to prepare and sequence the patient libraries. Samples belonging to the same batch were prepared together, multiplexed and sequenced on a shared HiSeq lane. Per the source publication's procedure: MIGEC was used to process the raw barcoded reads, and molecular identifier groups with only a single read were discarded before consensus assembly and CDR3 extraction. VDJtools was used for post-analysis of the clonotype tables, and diversity was normalized by down-sampling every dataset to the size of the smallest sample. To correct batch-related cross-sample contamination, repertoire overlap clustering matched CDR3 amino acid sequences but not nucleotide sequences. TCRdb trimmed the raw reads at Q25, called clones with MiXCR and kept productive beta chains. Rows matching on CDR3 protein sequence are summarized as one entry with the most common DNA and genes. Clone size and V and J calls follow TCRdb, not the original study. This sample lists approximately 730,000 distinct CDR3 sequences; around 42% were detected once. The ten largest clones represent approximately 4.4% of the sample.

The CDR3 holds 15 amino acids from the cysteine to the phenylalanine. Of the read, only the CDR3 DNA is kept; its 45 bases are in frame from base 1. Here V drops 5 bases and J drops 5 bases, and the junction holds 5 bases not matched to any gene. CDR1 and CDR2, per the germline V gene, are MNHEY and SVGAGI. TCR beta repertoires were profiled from peripheral blood of roughly 13 young patients with multiple sclerosis to demonstrate the VDJtools post-analysis software. The multiple sclerosis patients were children and adolescents ranging in age from 6 to 15 years. This record comes from a study of post-analysis software for immune sequencing data (dated by TCRdb to between 2015 and 2016). Regarding the study in general: Relapsing-remitting, secondary progressive and progressive-relapsing multiple sclerosis were recorded as disease courses, and subtype annotation was lacking for some patients. The patient repertoires were compared against about a dozen previously published healthy control repertoires obtained from donors aged roughly 6 to 28 years. A subset of samples was prepared in parallel using single-end sample barcoding, then pooled and co-amplified after Illumina adapter ligation. Beyond this particular receptor, the publication reports: Strong co-clustering of samples prepared in the same batch was shown by direct clustering with F measure, prompting a batch-effect correction. The multiple sclerosis patient group was slightly younger than the control group. Significantly lower normalized Chao1 diversity was found in multiple sclerosis patients than in controls, suggesting substantial peripheral T-cell clonal expansion. Patients showed significantly higher frequencies than controls for several TRBV segments, among them TRBV5-6, TRBV5-1 and TRBV20-1.

What was sequenced was blood. The TCR comes from a girl aged 10 to 17 with multiple sclerosis. In this chain, TRBV6-5 is recombined with TRBJ2-3; 12 middle bases align to TRBD2. The CDR3 region has the sequence CASSPPGLAGDTQYF. The DNA sequence reads TGTGCCAGCAGTCCCCCGGGACTAGCGGGAGATACGCAGTATTTT.